Listed below are T cell receptor beta chains from one sample, sequenced in a study of T cell responses to AZD1222 COVID-19 vaccine. Produced via immunoSEQ multiplex PCR; TCRdb's table is partial and in-frame only. The table includes about 140,000 clones, more than 85% detected once. The specimen was peripheral blood, collected on day 0 of AZD1222 vaccination. These receptors originate from an adult in good health. Each CDR3 is given without its conserved first and last residue. D genes are given only for firm matches.

j_call: TRBJ2-7; cdr3_length: 12; d_call: NA; v_call: TRBV10-2; cdr3_aa: ASRAQASSYEQY
j_call: TRBJ2-5; cdr3_length: 11; d_call: NA; v_call: TRBV28; cdr3_aa: ASRGSGQETQY
j_call: TRBJ1-1; cdr3_length: 10; d_call: NA; v_call: TRBV28; cdr3_aa: ASSPSTGEAF
j_call: TRBJ1-2; cdr3_length: 12; d_call: NA; v_call: TRBV5-8; cdr3_aa: ASSPGQGRGGYT
j_call: TRBJ2-7; cdr3_length: 12; d_call: TRBD1; v_call: TRBV5-1; cdr3_aa: ASSPGQDSYEQY
j_call: TRBJ1-2; cdr3_length: 12; d_call: NA; v_call: TRBV6-1; cdr3_aa: ASSEQQGPLGYT
j_call: TRBJ1-1; cdr3_length: 12; d_call: NA; v_call: TRBV4-3; cdr3_aa: ASSQDHEVTEAF
j_call: TRBJ2-7; cdr3_length: 13; d_call: NA; v_call: TRBV5-4; cdr3_aa: ASSLGGQSAYEQY
j_call: TRBJ2-7; cdr3_length: 10; d_call: NA; v_call: TRBV6-2/TRBV6-3; cdr3_aa: ASSASSYEQY
j_call: TRBJ2-4; cdr3_length: 16; d_call: NA; v_call: TRBV7-9; cdr3_aa: ASSLWAGGNLAKNIQY
j_call: TRBJ1-6; cdr3_length: 13; d_call: NA; v_call: TRBV27; cdr3_aa: ASSPRVSYNSPLH
j_call: TRBJ2-7; cdr3_length: 10; d_call: NA; v_call: TRBV24-1; cdr3_aa: ATSETGQRQY
j_call: TRBJ2-7; cdr3_length: 12; d_call: NA; v_call: TRBV7-2; cdr3_aa: ASSLAGGTSGFF
j_call: TRBJ1-6; cdr3_length: 13; d_call: NA; v_call: TRBV4-1; cdr3_aa: ASSQQSVDNSPLH